A selection of T cell receptor beta chains follows, all from one sample in a study of Ad26.COV2.S vaccination and SARS-CoV-2 variants. Clones were read by immunoSEQ multiplex PCR, and TCRdb kept only the in-frame ones, dropping some. The repertoire includes roughly 390,000 clones, approximately 90% of them detected once, and about 3.6% sits in the top ten. This material consisted of peripheral blood, taken in a trial of Ad26.COV2.S vaccine versus placebo. These TCRs come from a person between 18 and 65 years old who received the Ad26.COV2.S COVID-19 vaccine or a placebo. Each CDR3 is given with its conserved first and last residue. Expanded clones are given a class, and other clones once, few, many or no size at all.

CASSPGPANTEAFF | - | TRBJ1-1 | TRBV11-2
CASSPLAGALGNEQFF | - | TRBJ2-1 | TRBV4-1
CASSLPGQGQTEAFF | once | TRBJ1-1 | TRBV5-1
CASSQDMGNQPQHF | - | TRBJ1-5 | TRBV4-3
CASSYGHGQIYEQYF | - | TRBJ2-7 | TRBV5-1
CASSQTGVYTQYF | - | TRBJ2-3 | TRBV3-1/TRBV3-2
CASSPGQRGQPQHF | - | TRBJ1-5 | TRBV7-6
CASSLEVGGSTDTQYF | - | TRBJ2-3 | TRBV7-8
CASSPQTGGLLIGYTQYF | - | TRBJ2-3 | TRBV18
CASSQAGWLGYTF | - | TRBJ1-2 | TRBV14
CASSLGHTNQPQHF | few | TRBJ1-5 | TRBV7-6
CASSDELRYGYTF | - | TRBJ1-2 | TRBV6-1
CASSDSANSYEQYF | - | TRBJ2-7 | TRBV10-1
CASSLLEGGHYEQYF | - | TRBJ2-7 | TRBV5-1